The 20 T cell receptor beta chains listed next were all sequenced from one sample in a study of Ad26.COV2.S vaccination and SARS-CoV-2 variants. Assay: immunoSEQ multiplex PCR; the TCRdb copy retains only in-frame clones and omits some. Found here are about 390,000 clones, approximately 90% of them singletons; the top ten hold 3.5%. The treatment was: some 19 received Ad26.COV2.S at low or high dose, single or two shots; several received placebo; per-sample allocation not given. It was on day 63 after the first vaccine or placebo injection that samples were taken. The material sequenced was peripheral blood, taken in a trial of Ad26.COV2.S vaccine versus placebo. Receptors were obtained from a person aged 18-60 years who received the Ad26.COV2.S COVID-19 vaccine or a placebo.

This chain joins TRBV7-9 and TRBJ2-3; TRBD2 matches at 12 bases. The CDR3 is 18 amino acids. From germline, CDR1 is SEHNR and CDR2 FQNEAQ (reference sequence). V was clipped by 6 bases and J by 4 bases; unmatched bases: 14. CDR3 residues: CASSRMVPSGGASDTQYF. In DNA form, the CDR3 reads TGTGCCAGCAGTAGAATGGTGCCTAGCGGGGGGGCCTCAGATACGCAGTATTTT.

This clone was seen once. The chain employs TRBV28 and TRBJ1-5; TRBD1 matches 9 bases. There are 15 residues in the CDR3. The germline CDR1 and CDR2 sequences are MDHEN and SYDVKM. J gave up 2 bases and V 5 bases, and 4 bases lay outside the gene matches. The DNA for the CDR3 is TGTGCCAGCAGTCGGGACAGGGCGCGCAATCAGCCCCAGCATTTT. Protein: CASSRDRARNQPQHF.

V usage is TRBV18 and J usage is TRBJ1-1; D gene uncertain. The CDR3 totals 12 residues. CDR1 KGHSH and CDR2 LQKENI come from the germline V gene. V shed 6 bases and J shed 7 bases, with 12 bases lying between them. In DNA form, the CDR3 reads TGTGCCAGCTCTCTGCTGGCAGGTGAAGCTTTCTTT. Amino acid sequence: CASSLLAGEAFF.

This clone appeared once. The chain uses TRBV27 and TRBJ1-2, with 9 bases that match TRBD1. This CDR3 is 14 amino acids long. The trim removed 2 bases at V and 4 bases at J, leaving 2 bases unmatched. Germline V gene sequence: CDR1 MNHEY, CDR2 SMNVEV (reference sequence). CDR3 residues: CASSLGQGIYGYTF. The CDR3 DNA sequence: TGTGCCAGCAGTTTAGGACAGGGGATCTATGGCTACACCTTC.

The V call is TRBV7-8, the J call TRBJ1-2; tentative D call: TRBD1 (6 bases). CDR1 is SGHVS, CDR2 FQNEAQ, per germline. The CDR3 consists of 16 residues. The germline V and J ends were trimmed by 1 base and 8 bases, with 20 bases remaining between them. CDR3 in amino acids: CASSLGAGATPGGYTF. The DNA for the CDR3 is TGTGCCAGCAGCTTAGGGGCAGGGGCCACCCCGGGAGGCTACACCTTC.

This chain uses TRBV2 with TRBJ2-4, with D perhaps matching TRBD2 (5 bases). V was clipped by 2 bases and J by 14 bases, with 13 bases between them. CDR3 length: 12 amino acids. Germline lookup yields CDR1 SNHLY and CDR2 FYNNEI. Written as DNA, the CDR3 is TGTGCCAGCAGTGAAACGGGGAGAGTAGAGTACTTC. It codes for CASSETGRVEYF.

This rearrangement joins TRBV6-2 or TRBV6-3 to TRBJ1-2; TRBD1 agrees at 10 bases. The CDR3 sequence is 15 residues long. Germline values: CDR1 MNHEY, CDR2 SVGEGT. V trimming: 2 bases; J trimming: 7 bases; junction bases outside the gene matches: 7. In nucleotides, the CDR3 is TGTGCCAGCAGTTACCCCGGACAGGGGGATTTTGGCTACACCTTC. Translating it yields CASSYPGQGDFGYTF.

The chain recombines TRBV7-8 with TRBJ2-7; D is ambiguous. Trimming took 5 bases from V and 4 from J, leaving 9 bases between them. Germline values: CDR1 SGHVS, CDR2 FQNEAQ. This CDR3 comprises 12 residues. Here the CDR3 reads CASSTHEYEQYF. For the CDR3, the DNA is TGTGCCAGCAGCACGCACGAATACGAGCAGTACTTC. The variable domain in full, with the rest retrieved from reference TRBV7-8 and TRBJ2-7, is GAGVSQSPRYKVAKRGQDVALRCDPISGHVSLFWYQQALGQGPEFLTYFQNEAQLDKSGLPSDRFFAERPEGSVSTLKIQRTQQEDSAVYLCASSTHEYEQYFGPGTRLTVT.

The chain carries TRBV12-3 or TRBV12-4 and TRBJ2-7, with D tentatively TRBD1 or TRBD2 (5 bases each). V was cut by 6 bases and J by 6 bases, with 15 bases left in between. This CDR3 is built from 13 residues. The CDR3 loop is CASRPGRLVEQYF. The CDR3 DNA sequence: TGTGCCAGCAGGCCGGGACGCCTCGTCGAGCAGTACTTC.

V usage is TRBV18 and J usage is TRBJ1-1; TRBD1 might be the D (5 bases). V gave up 2 bases and J gave up 0 bases, with 16 bases separating them. There are 17 residues in the CDR3. The germline V gene has CDR1 KGHSH and CDR2 LQKENI. DNA of the CDR3: TGTGCCAGCTCACCAAGTACAGGCGATCCTTTGAACACTGAAGCTTTCTTT. Protein product: CASSPSTGDPLNTEAFF. Together with reference TRBV18 and TRBJ1-1, the CDR3 gives the full variable domain: NAGVMQNPRHLVRRRGQEARLRCSPMKGHSHVYWYRQLPEEGLKFMVYLQKENIIDESGMPKERFSAEFPKEGPSILRIQQVVRGDSAAYFCASSPSTGDPLNTEAFFGQGTRLTVV.

J is TRBJ1-2 and V is TRBV4-1; no clear D. Per the germline V gene, CDR1 is MGHRA and CDR2 is YSYEKL. V was pared by 4 bases and J by 5 bases, with 11 bases between. The CDR3 consists of 13 residues. Here the CDR3 DNA reads TGCGCCAGCAGCCTACAGCCATCTTATGGCTACACCTTC. Protein sequence: CASSLQPSYGYTF.

The chain joins TRBV7-2 to TRBJ2-7, with a tentative D call TRBD2 (7 bases). From germline, CDR1 is SGHTA and CDR2 FQGNSA. CDR3 size: 15 residues. V gave up 6 bases and J gave up 6 bases, with 21 bases separating them. In DNA form, the CDR3 reads TGTGCCAGCAGACACCGAACCGAGGGGGGGAGCGAGCAGTACTTC. Translating it yields CASRHRTEGGSEQYF.

The V gene is TRBV6-2 or TRBV6-3, the J gene TRBJ2-5; no reliable D call. The CDR3 is 14 amino acids. In germline, CDR1 is MNHEY, CDR2 SVGEGT. Between the trimmed V and J ends, which lost 2 bases and 7 bases, there was a span of 14 bases. In DNA form, the CDR3 reads TGTGCCAGCAGTTACGGTCACGGGCGTTTGACCCAGTACTTC. Protein product: CASSYGHGRLTQYF.

This clone was seen once. The chain joins TRBV7-9 to TRBJ2-7, with no clear D. The CDR3 sequence is 12 residues long. Trimming removed 4 bases from V and 3 bases from J, with 7 bases in between. The germline V gene encodes CDR1 SEHNR and CDR2 FQNEAQ (reference sequence). CDR3 protein: CASSSDGYEQYF. The CDR3, as DNA: TGTGCCAGCAGCTCAGACGGCTACGAGCAGTACTTC. Full variable domain (rest looked up from reference TRBV7-9 and TRBJ2-7): DTGVSQNPRHKITKRGQNVTFRCDPISEHNRLYWYRQTLGQGPEFLTYFQNEAQLEKSRLLSDRFSAERPKGSFSTLEIQRTEQGDSAMYLCASSSDGYEQYFGPGTRLTVT.

Only a few counts were recorded for this clone. The chain recombines TRBV6-6 with TRBJ1-5; no firm D call. The CDR3 is 12 amino acids. Germline V gene lookup returns CDR1 MNHNY and CDR2 SVGAGI (reference sequence). Trimming removed 6 bases from V and 7 bases from J, with 10 bases in between. The CDR3 DNA is TGTGCCAGCAGCATGGGCGGACAGCCCCAGCATTTT. It encodes CASSMGGQPQHF.

This clone appeared a few times. The CDR3 sequence is CASGFESGELFF. As DNA, the CDR3 is TGTGCTAGTGGTTTTGAATCCGGGGAGCTGTTTTTT. This chain uses TRBV12-5 with TRBJ2-2; no definite D call. The germline V gene encodes CDR1 LGHNT and CDR2 FRNRAP. V lost 3 bases and J 6 bases, leaving 5 bases between the germline ends. The CDR3 runs to 12 residues.

This sequence joins TRBV6-5 and TRBJ1-3; TRBD1 agrees at 8 bases. The CDR3 has 15 residues. V lost 6 bases and J lost 3; bases outside the gene matches: 7. The germline gives CDR1 MNHEY, CDR2 SVGAGI. CDR3 residues: CASSMTGVVGNTIYF. DNA of the CDR3: TGTGCCAGCAGCATGACAGGGGTCGTTGGAAACACCATATATTTT.

The chain links TRBV5-4 to TRBJ2-2, with unresolved D. The CDR3 consists of 15 residues. CDR1 and CDR2 from the germline V gene are SGHNT and YYREEE (reference sequence). V dropped 4 bases and J dropped 2 bases, with 12 bases sitting between them. This CDR3 reads CASSHSTSNTGELFF. The CDR3 DNA is TGTGCCAGCAGCCACTCTACCAGTAACACCGGGGAGCTGTTTTTT.

V usage is TRBV6-5 and J usage is TRBJ1-1; D remains ambiguous. Looked up from germline, CDR1 is MNHEY and CDR2 is SVGAGI. Between the trimmed V and J ends, which lost 8 bases and 2 bases, there was a span of 9 bases. This CDR3 is built from 12 residues. The CDR3 DNA is TGTGCCAGCTTGTATTACAACACTGAAGCTTTCTTT. It is translated as CASLYYNTEAFF.

This clone showed up just a few times. The rearrangement joins TRBV5-8 to TRBJ1-4; D call uncertain. Germline loops: CDR1 SGHTS, CDR2 YDEGEE. Trimming left V 0 bases short and J 8 bases short, with 5 bases between. CDR3 length equals 12 residues. CDR3 nucleotides: TGTGCCAGCAGCTTGGTGGGCGAAAAACTGTTTTTT. Translation: CASSLVGEKLFF.